Following are 15 T cell receptor beta chains from one sample sequenced in a study of blood T cell repertoires in COVID-19. Sequencing was performed with immunoSEQ multiplex PCR; in TCRdb, only in-frame clones are kept and a portion is missing. The sample has some 200,000 clones, over 75% seen once. Source material: PBMCs or T cells enriched from blood (not recorded which). All receptors derive from a woman under 30 in a cohort exposed to, infected with or recovered from COVID-19 (not recorded which).

The J gene is TRBJ2-7, the V gene TRBV5-1; D is perhaps TRBD2 (7 bases). V lost 4 bases and J 6 bases, leaving 14 bases between the germline ends. This CDR3 comprises 13 residues. Per germline, CDR1 SGHRS and CDR2 YFSETQ. This CDR3 reads CASSPPGGVEQYF. CDR3 nucleotides: TGCGCCAGCAGCCCCCCGGGGGGCGTCGAGCAGTACTTC.

The chain combines TRBV3-1 (or the pseudogene TRBV3-2) with TRBJ2-1; 10 nucleotides agree with TRBD2. Germline CDR1 and CDR2: LGHDT and YNNKEL (reference sequence). CDR3 length: 15 amino acids. Trimming took 4 bases from V and 9 from J; bases not matched to a gene: 9. As DNA, the CDR3 is TGTGCCAGCAGCCCGACTAGCGGGTGGTACGGTGAGCAGTTCTTC. Translated, it gives CASSPTSGWYGEQFF.

The chain is built from TRBV7-9 and TRBJ1-3; D unresolved. The V gene's germline CDR1 is SEHNR and CDR2 FQNEAQ (reference sequence). The CDR3 spans 12 residues. V lost 5 bases, J lost 4 bases, and 6 bases lay in between. The CDR3 DNA reads as TGTGCCAGCAGCCCCAGGGGAAACACCATATATTTT. Protein sequence: CASSPRGNTIYF.

This CDR3 is CASSLRGGNQPQHF. In DNA, the CDR3 is TGTGCCAGCAGCCTCAGGGGAGGCAATCAGCCCCAGCATTTT. The V and J genes are TRBV2 and TRBJ1-5, with D possibly TRBD1 on 6 matching bases. Trimming removed 6 bases at V and 2 bases at J, with 11 bases between. This CDR3 spans 14 amino acids. Looked up from germline, CDR1 is SNHLY and CDR2 is FYNNEI.

This sequence joins TRBV5-1 and TRBJ2-7; unclear D gene. Germline V gives CDR1 SGHRS, CDR2 YFSETQ. The CDR3 is 12 amino acids. V was pared by 0 bases and J by 6 bases, with 7 bases between. CDR3 region: CASSLGATEQYF. The CDR3 nucleotides are TGCGCCAGCAGCTTGGGAGCGACCGAGCAGTACTTC. The variable domain in full, completed from reference TRBV5-1 and TRBJ2-7, reads KAGVTQTPRYLIKTRGQQVTLSCSPISGHRSVSWYQQTPGQGLQFLFEYFSETQRNKGNFPGRFSGRQFSNSRSEMNVSTLELGDSALYLCASSLGATEQYFGPGTRLTVT.

V gene TRBV14 combines with J gene TRBJ2-2, with no clear D. The CDR3 sequence is 14 residues long. The V and J ends lost 6 bases and 1 base respectively, with 9 bases between them. CDR1 and CDR2 from the germline V gene are SGHDN and FVKESK. This CDR3 reads CASRPDKNTGELFF. The CDR3 region has the DNA TGTGCCAGCAGACCAGACAAGAACACCGGGGAGCTGTTTTTT.

About this clone: Distinct nucleotide sequences in the sample also encode this CDR3. The rearrangement uses TRBV7-9 and TRBJ1-4, with D perhaps TRBD1 (5 bases). This CDR3 region has 16 residues. V lost 1 base, J lost 0 bases, and 9 bases lay in between. Germline CDR1 SEHNR, CDR2 FQNEAQ (reference sequence). CDR3 in amino acids: CASSLGGGATNEKLFF. For the CDR3, the DNA is TGTGCCAGCAGCTTAGGCGGGGGTGCAACTAATGAAAAACTGTTTTTT.

As concerns this clone: Within the sample, other DNA sequences also encode this same CDR3. V gene TRBV5-4 combines with J gene TRBJ1-1; 7 nucleotides agree with TRBD1. Germline V gives CDR1 SGHNT, CDR2 YYREEE (reference sequence). J lost 5 bases, V lost 0 bases, and 4 bases had no gene match. The CDR3 sequence is 14 residues long. For the CDR3, the DNA is TGTGCCAGCAGCTTGGGACAGGGTGGTACTGAAGCTTTCTTT. This translates into CASSLGQGGTEAFF. Full variable domain (remainder filled in from reference TRBV5-4 and TRBJ1-1): ETGVTQSPTHLIKTRGQQVTLRCSSQSGHNTVSWYQQALGQGPQFIFQYYREEENGRGNFPPRFSGLQFPNYSSELNVNALELDDSALYLCASSLGQGGTEAFFGQGTRLTVV.

The CDR3 spells CASSTGSSYEQYF. The CDR3 nucleotides are TGTGCCAGCAGCACCGGGTCCTCCTACGAGCAGTACTTC. The gene calls are TRBV7-9 and TRBJ2-7; D is undetermined. Germline V gene lookup returns CDR1 SEHNR and CDR2 FQNEAQ (reference sequence). CDR3 length equals 13 residues. V dropped 5 bases and J dropped 0 bases, with 8 bases sitting between them. The whole variable domain, remainder taken from reference TRBV7-9 and TRBJ2-7, is DTGVSQNPRHKITKRGQNVTFRCDPISEHNRLYWYRQTLGQGPEFLTYFQNEAQLEKSRLLSDRFSAERPKGSFSTLEIQRTEQGDSAMYLCASSTGSSYEQYFGPGTRLTVT.

This rearrangement joins TRBV5-4 to TRBJ2-3; possibly TRBD2 for D (6 bases). Trimming shortened V by 0 bases and J by 4 bases, and 15 bases separated the two germline ends. The CDR3 runs 16 residues. The germline gives CDR1 SGHNT, CDR2 YYREEE (reference sequence). CDR3 protein: CASSLGGFSGADTQYF. For the CDR3, the DNA is TGTGCCAGCAGCTTGGGAGGATTCTCGGGGGCAGATACGCAGTATTTT.

The chain carries TRBV13 and TRBJ1-2, with 7 bases fitting TRBD1. Losses at the gene ends were 4 bases for V and 6 bases for J; bases not matched to a gene: 8. The CDR3 extends over 14 amino acids. The V gene's germline CDR1 is PRHDT and CDR2 FYEKMQ (reference sequence). Here the CDR3 reads CASSSTGILHGYTF. The CDR3 DNA sequence: TGTGCCAGCAGCTCGACAGGGATCCTCCATGGCTACACCTTC.

V gene TRBV28 combines with J gene TRBJ2-7, with a possible D match to TRBD1 (6 bases). Germline loops: CDR1 MDHEN, CDR2 SYDVKM. CDR3 length equals 12 residues. With 5 bases removed from V and 3 bases from J, the gap between germline ends came to 8 bases. The CDR3 DNA reads TGTGCCAGCAGTACGGACAGCTACGAGCAGTACTTC. Translated, it gives CASSTDSYEQYF.

The rearrangement uses TRBV5-1 and TRBJ1-1; D is unresolved. CDR1 and CDR2 (germline): SGHRS, YFSETQ. V shed 2 bases and J shed 0 bases, with 5 bases lying between them. The CDR3 is made up of 13 amino acids. CDR3 bases: TGCGCCAGCAGCTTCGAGCTGAACACTGAAGCTTTCTTT. Residues: CASSFELNTEAFF.

CDR3 sequence reads: CASSLVQGAYEQYF. As DNA, the CDR3 is TGTGCCAGCAGCTTAGTACAGGGGGCCTACGAGCAGTACTTC. The V call is TRBV7-8, the J call TRBJ2-7; 8 bases match TRBD1. The germline V gene encodes CDR1 SGHVS and CDR2 FQNEAQ. The CDR3 is 14 residues long. After removal of 1 base from V and 2 bases from J, the junction contained 1 base not matched to a gene.

The chain is built from TRBV18 and TRBJ1-2; a possible D gene is TRBD1 (6 bases). V lost 2 bases and J lost 8, with 21 bases in between. The CDR3 sequence is 16 residues long. The germline gives CDR1 KGHSH, CDR2 LQKENI. The CDR3: CASSPAFGQRTGGYTF. CDR3 sequence (DNA): TGTGCCAGCTCACCAGCCTTTGGACAGAGAACGGGCGGCTACACCTTC.